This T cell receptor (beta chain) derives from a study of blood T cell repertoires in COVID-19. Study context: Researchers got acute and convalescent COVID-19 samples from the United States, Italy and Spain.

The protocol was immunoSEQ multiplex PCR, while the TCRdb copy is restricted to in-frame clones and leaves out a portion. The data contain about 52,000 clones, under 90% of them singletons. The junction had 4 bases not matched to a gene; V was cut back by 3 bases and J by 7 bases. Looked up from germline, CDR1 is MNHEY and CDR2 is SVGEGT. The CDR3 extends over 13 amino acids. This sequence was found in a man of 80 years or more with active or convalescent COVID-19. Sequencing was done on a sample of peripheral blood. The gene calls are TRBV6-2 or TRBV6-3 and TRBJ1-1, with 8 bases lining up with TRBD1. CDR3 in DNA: TGTGCCAGCAGTTATATTGACAGGGGTGAAGCTTTCTTT. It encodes CASSYIDRGEAFF.